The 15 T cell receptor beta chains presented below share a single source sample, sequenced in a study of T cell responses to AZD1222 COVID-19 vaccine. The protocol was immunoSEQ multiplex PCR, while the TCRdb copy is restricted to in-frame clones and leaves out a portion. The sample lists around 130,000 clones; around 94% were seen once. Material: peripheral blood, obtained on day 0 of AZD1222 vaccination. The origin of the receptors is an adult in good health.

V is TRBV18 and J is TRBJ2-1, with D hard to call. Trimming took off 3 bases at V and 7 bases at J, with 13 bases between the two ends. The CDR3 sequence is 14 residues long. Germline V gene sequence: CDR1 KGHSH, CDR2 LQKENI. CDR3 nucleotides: TGTGCCAGCTCACCTCCCACCGTGCAGAATGAGCAGTTCTTC. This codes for CASSPPTVQNEQFF.

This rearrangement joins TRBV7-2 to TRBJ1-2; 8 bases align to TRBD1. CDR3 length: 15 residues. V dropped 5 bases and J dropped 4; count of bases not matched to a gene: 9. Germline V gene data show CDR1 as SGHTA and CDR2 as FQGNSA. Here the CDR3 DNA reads TGTGCCAGCAGCGACGGAGGACAGGGCACCTATGGCTACACCTTC. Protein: CASSDGGQGTYGYTF.

CDR3 amino acids: CASAEGRNSPLHF. The CDR3 DNA reads as TGTGCCAGTGCTGAAGGGCGAAATTCACCCCTCCACTTT. V gene TRBV19 combines with J gene TRBJ1-6; D call uncertain. Trimming took off 8 bases at V and 7 bases at J, with 12 bases between the two ends. Germline loops: CDR1 LNHDA, CDR2 SQIVND (reference sequence). The CDR3 runs to 13 residues.

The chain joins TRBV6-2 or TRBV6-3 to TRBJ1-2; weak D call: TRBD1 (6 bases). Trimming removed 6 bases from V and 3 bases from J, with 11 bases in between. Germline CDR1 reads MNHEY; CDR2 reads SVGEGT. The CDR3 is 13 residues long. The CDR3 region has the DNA TGTGCCAGCAGCGTACAGGGCCACTATGGCTACACCTTC. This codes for CASSVQGHYGYTF.

The CDR3 loop is CASSPFGAEGLRNEQFF. CDR3 nucleotides: TGTGCCAGCAGCCCCTTCGGGGCCGAGGGGTTGAGGAATGAGCAGTTCTTC. V gene TRBV7-8 combines with J gene TRBJ2-1, with D possibly being TRBD1 or TRBD2 (5 bases each). V lost 5 bases, J lost 7 bases, and 24 bases lay in between. The CDR3 totals 17 residues. Germline V gives CDR1 SGHVS, CDR2 FQNEAQ.

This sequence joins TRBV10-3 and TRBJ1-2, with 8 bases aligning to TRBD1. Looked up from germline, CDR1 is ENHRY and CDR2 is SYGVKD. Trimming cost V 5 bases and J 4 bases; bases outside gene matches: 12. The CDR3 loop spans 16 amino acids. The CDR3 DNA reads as TGTGCCATCAGTTCCCGGACAGGGAGCCTCCTCTATGGCTACACCTTC. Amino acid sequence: CAISSRTGSLLYGYTF.

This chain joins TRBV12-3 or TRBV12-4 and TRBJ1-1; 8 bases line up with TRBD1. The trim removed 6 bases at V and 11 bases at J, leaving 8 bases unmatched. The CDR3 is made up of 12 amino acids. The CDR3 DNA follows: TGTGCCAGCAGCGACAGGGGCACTATGGCTTTCTTT. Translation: CASSDRGTMAFF.

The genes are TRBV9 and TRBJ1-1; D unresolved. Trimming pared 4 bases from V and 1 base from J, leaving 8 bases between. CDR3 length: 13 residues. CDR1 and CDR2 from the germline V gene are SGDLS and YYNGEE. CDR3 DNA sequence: TGTGCCAGCAGCCCCAGAACGAACACTGAAGCTTTCTTT. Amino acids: CASSPRTNTEAFF.

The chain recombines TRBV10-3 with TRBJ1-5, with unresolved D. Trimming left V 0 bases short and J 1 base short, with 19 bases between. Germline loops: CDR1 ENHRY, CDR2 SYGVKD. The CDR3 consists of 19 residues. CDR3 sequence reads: CAISESIDRAGSSNQPQHF. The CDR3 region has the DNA TGTGCCATCAGTGAGTCGATTGACCGGGCAGGTAGCAGCAATCAGCCCCAGCATTTT.

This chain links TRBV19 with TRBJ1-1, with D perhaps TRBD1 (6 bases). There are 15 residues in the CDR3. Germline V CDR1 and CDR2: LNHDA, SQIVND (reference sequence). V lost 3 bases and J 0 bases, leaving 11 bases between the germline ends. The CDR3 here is CASSITGTMNTEAFF. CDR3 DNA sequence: TGTGCCAGTAGTATTACCGGGACAATGAACACTGAAGCTTTCTTT.

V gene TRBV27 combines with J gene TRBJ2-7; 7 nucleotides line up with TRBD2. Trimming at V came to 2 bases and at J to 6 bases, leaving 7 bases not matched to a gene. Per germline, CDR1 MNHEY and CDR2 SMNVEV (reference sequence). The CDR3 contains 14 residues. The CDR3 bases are TGTGCCAGCAGTTTAGTCGGGGGGTCGGCCGAGCAGTACTTC. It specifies CASSLVGGSAEQYF.

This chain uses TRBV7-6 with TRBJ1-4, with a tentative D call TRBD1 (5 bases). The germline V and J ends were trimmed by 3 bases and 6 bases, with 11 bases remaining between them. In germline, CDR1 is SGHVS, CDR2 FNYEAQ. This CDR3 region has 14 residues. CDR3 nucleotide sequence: TGTGCCAGCAGCTTTCAGTTGGGGGATGAAAAACTGTTTTTT. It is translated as CASSFQLGDEKLFF.

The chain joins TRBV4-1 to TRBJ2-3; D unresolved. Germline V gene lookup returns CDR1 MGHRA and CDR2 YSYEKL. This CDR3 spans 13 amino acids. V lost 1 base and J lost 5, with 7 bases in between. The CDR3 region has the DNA TGCGCCAGCAGCCAAGGTGGCGGAGATACGCAGTATTTT. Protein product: CASSQGGGDTQYF.

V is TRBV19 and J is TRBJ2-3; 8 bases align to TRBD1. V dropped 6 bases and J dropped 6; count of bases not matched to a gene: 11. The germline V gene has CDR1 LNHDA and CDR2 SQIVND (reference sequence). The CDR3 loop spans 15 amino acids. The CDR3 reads CASSTLRQGADTQYF. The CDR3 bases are TGTGCCAGTAGCACCCTGAGGCAGGGGGCGGATACGCAGTATTTT.

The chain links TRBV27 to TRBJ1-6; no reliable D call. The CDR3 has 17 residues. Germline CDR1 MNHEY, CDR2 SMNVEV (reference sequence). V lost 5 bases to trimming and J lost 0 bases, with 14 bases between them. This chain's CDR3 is CASSPVGESSYNSPLHF. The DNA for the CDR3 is TGTGCCAGCAGTCCGGTGGGTGAAAGCTCCTATAATTCACCCCTCCACTTT.